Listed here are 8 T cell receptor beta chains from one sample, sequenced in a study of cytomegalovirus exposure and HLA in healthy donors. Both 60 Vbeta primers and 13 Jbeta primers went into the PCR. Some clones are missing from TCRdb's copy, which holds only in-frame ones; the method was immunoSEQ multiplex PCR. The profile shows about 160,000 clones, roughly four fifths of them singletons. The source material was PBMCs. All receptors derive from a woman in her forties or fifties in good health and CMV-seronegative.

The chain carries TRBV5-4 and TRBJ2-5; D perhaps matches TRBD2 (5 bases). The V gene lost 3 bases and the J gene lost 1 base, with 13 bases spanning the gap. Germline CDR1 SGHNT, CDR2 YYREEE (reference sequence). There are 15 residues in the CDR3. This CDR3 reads CASSSWTRGQETQYF. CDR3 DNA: TGTGCCAGCAGCTCCTGGACTCGGGGCCAAGAGACCCAGTACTTC.

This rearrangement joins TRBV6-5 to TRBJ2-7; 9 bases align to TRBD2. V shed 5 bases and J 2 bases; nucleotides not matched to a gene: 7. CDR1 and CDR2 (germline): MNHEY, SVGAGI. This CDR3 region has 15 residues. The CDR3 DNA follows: TGTGCCAGCAGTCGTAGCGGGAGCTTACCCTACGAGCAGTACTTC. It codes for CASSRSGSLPYEQYF.

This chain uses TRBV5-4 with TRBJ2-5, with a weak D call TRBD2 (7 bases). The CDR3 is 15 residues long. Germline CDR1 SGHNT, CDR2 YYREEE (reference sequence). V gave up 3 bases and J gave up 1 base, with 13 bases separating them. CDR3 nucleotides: TGTGCCAGCAGCTCAGGAGGGGGGGTCCAAGAGACCCAGTACTTC. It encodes CASSSGGGVQETQYF.

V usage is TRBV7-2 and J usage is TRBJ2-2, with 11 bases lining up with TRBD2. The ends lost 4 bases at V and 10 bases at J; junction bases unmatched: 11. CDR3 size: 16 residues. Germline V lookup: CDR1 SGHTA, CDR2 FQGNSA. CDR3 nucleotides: TGTGCCAGCAGCTCCCATAGCGGGGGGGCCGGTAAGGAGCTGTTTTTT. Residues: CASSSHSGGAGKELFF.

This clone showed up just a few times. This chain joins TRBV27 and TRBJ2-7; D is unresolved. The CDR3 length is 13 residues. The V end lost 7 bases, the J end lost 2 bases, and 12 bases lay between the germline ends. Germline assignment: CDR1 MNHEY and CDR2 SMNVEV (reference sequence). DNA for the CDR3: TGTGCCAGCAATCCCTTGGGCACCTACGAGCAGTACTTC. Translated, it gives CASNPLGTYEQYF.

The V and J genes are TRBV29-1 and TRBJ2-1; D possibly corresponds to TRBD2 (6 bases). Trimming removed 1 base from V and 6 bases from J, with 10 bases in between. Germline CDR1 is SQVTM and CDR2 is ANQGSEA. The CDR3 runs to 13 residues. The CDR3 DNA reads TGCAGCGTTGAAGTTAATAGCGGCAATGAGCAGTTCTTC. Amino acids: CSVEVNSGNEQFF.

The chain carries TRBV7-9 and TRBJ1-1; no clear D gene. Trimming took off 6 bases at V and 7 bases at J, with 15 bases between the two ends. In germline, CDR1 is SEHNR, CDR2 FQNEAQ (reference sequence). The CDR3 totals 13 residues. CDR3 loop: CASSSNFEGEAFF. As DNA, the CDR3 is TGTGCCAGCAGTTCAAATTTCGAGGGTGAAGCTTTCTTT.

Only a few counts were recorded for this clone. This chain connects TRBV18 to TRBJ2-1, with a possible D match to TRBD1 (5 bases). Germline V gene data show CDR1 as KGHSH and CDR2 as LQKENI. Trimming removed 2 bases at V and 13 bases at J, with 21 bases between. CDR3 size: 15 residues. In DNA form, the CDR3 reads TGTGCCAGCTCACCAGCTCTACGACAGCTGGATCCACAGTTCTTC. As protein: CASSPALRQLDPQFF.